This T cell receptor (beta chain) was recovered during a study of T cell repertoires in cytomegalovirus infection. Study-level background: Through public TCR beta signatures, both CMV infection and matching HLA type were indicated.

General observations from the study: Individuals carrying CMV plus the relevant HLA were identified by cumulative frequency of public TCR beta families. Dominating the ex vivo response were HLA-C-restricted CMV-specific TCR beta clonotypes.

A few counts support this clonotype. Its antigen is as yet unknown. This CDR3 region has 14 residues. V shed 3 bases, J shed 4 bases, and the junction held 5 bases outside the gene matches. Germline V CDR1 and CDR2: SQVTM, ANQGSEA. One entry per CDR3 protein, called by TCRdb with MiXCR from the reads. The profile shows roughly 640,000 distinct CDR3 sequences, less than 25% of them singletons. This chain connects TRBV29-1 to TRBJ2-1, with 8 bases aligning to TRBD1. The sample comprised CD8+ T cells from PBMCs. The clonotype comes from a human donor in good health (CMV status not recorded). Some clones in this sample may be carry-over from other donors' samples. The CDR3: CSVETGDIYNEQFF. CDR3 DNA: TGCAGCGTTGAGACAGGGGATATTTACAATGAGCAGTTCTTC.